The 10 T cell receptor beta chains listed next were all sequenced from one sample in a study of blood T cell repertoires in COVID-19. Measured with immunoSEQ multiplex PCR; TCRdb has only the in-frame clones, and not every one. This sample has over 250,000 clones, with less than 90% found just once. The specimen sequenced was peripheral blood. The source of these receptors is a human donor in a cohort sampled during active COVID-19.

The CDR3 here is CASSQHRGTEAFF. In nucleotides, the CDR3 is TGCGCCAGCAGCCAACACAGGGGCACTGAAGCTTTCTTT. The chain combines TRBV4-3 with TRBJ1-1; 7 bases map to TRBD1. The length of the CDR3 is 13 residues. CDR1 LGHNA and CDR2 YSLEER come from the germline V gene. The V and J ends lost 2 bases and 4 bases, in that order; junction bases with no gene match: 1.

The V and J genes are TRBV7-8 and TRBJ2-3; 12 nucleotides match TRBD2. V shed 5 bases and J 3 bases; nucleotides not matched to a gene: 6. Germline lookup yields CDR1 SGHVS and CDR2 FQNEAQ. This CDR3 contains 16 residues. CDR3: CASSLATSGRTDTQYF. The CDR3 bases are TGTGCCAGCAGCCTCGCGACTAGCGGGAGAACAGATACGCAGTATTTT.

The gene calls are TRBV12-5 and TRBJ2-2; 10 bases fit TRBD2. Germline trimming cut 3 bases from V and 0 bases from J; bases unmatched to any gene: 7. The CDR3 has 18 amino acids. Germline V CDR1 and CDR2: LGHNT, FRNRAP. The CDR3 DNA reads TGTGCTAGTGGTTTCGGATCTACTAGCGGGGCGAACACCGGGGAGCTGTTTTTT. Amino acids: CASGFGSTSGANTGELFF.

CDR3 DNA: TGTGCCAGCAGCACCAGAACAGTGAACACTGAAGCTTTCTTT. This encodes CASSTRTVNTEAFF. The rearrangement joins TRBV5-6 to TRBJ1-1; D is unresolved. CDR3 length: 14 amino acids. Germline CDR1 is SGHDT and CDR2 is YYEEEE. With 4 bases removed from V and 0 bases from J, the gap between germline ends came to 10 bases.

V usage is TRBV18 and J usage is TRBJ1-3; 9 nucleotides align to TRBD1. This CDR3 region has 17 residues. J was trimmed by 7 bases and V by 3 bases; bases with no gene match: 13. CDR1 KGHSH and CDR2 LQKENI come from the germline V gene. CDR3 sequence reads: CASSPYSRQGVKNTIYF. The CDR3 DNA reads as TGTGCCAGCTCACCGTACTCAAGACAGGGGGTTAAGAACACCATATATTTT.

The gene calls are TRBV18 and TRBJ1-1; D gene ambiguous. The CDR3 is 16 residues long. The V and J ends lost 3 bases and 2 bases respectively, with 16 bases between them. Germline V lookup: CDR1 KGHSH, CDR2 LQKENI. The CDR3 DNA reads as TGTGCCAGCTCACCGCGGGAGGGCGGGTATAACACTGAAGCTTTCTTT. Protein sequence: CASSPREGGYNTEAFF.

This rearrangement joins TRBV6-5 to TRBJ2-7; no firm D call. The CDR3 spans 12 residues. Germline loops: CDR1 MNHEY, CDR2 SVGAGI. V lost 6 bases and J 0 bases, leaving 6 bases between the germline ends. Here the CDR3 reads CASRAVSYEQYF. The CDR3, as DNA: TGTGCCAGCAGGGCAGTCTCCTACGAGCAGTACTTC.

The rearrangement joins TRBV27 to TRBJ2-1, with TRBD2 matching 11 bases. J lost 6 bases, V lost 2 bases, and 6 bases had no gene match. CDR3 size: 16 residues. The V gene's germline CDR1 is MNHEY and CDR2 SMNVEV (reference sequence). The DNA of the CDR3 is TGTGCCAGCAGTTTAACCGGACTAGCGGGTATCAATGAGCAGTTCTTC. Amino acids: CASSLTGLAGINEQFF.

The chain employs TRBV10-3 and TRBJ2-1, with TRBD1 matching over 8 bases. Per the germline V gene, CDR1 is ENHRY and CDR2 is SYGVKD. This CDR3 region has 14 residues. V trimming: 5 bases; J trimming: 6 bases; junction bases outside the gene matches: 6. CDR3 sequence reads: CAISSGTGFNEQFF. CDR3 coding DNA: TGTGCCATCAGTTCCGGGACAGGATTCAATGAGCAGTTCTTC.

This CDR3 is CASSLTELDLLDYGYTF. For the CDR3, the DNA is TGTGCCAGCAGCCTCACGGAACTAGACCTACTTGACTATGGCTACACCTTC. The chain combines TRBV25-1 with TRBJ1-2; D is undetermined. The CDR3 spans 17 residues. Trimming stripped 6 bases from V and 3 bases from J, with 23 bases between. CDR1 is MGHDK and CDR2 is SYGVNS in the germline V gene.